Following are 27 T cell receptor beta chains from one sample sequenced in a study of T cells in Graves' hyperthyroidism and ophthalmopathy. Amplification of TCR beta CDR3 regions was performed using RNA transcripts as template. Researchers ran a first-round RT-PCR on the TCR CDR3 using the HTBI primer set. TCRdb called the multiplex PCR reads again in MiXCR, with one record for every CDR3 protein. This repertoire shows about 610,000 distinct CDR3 sequences, approximately 15% found once; its top ten account for 3.5% to 4.5%. Sequencing was carried out using blood. The source is a woman aged 40 to 50 with Graves' ophthalmopathy.

This clonotype was observed many times. The rearrangement joins TRBV20-1 to TRBJ2-7, with D possibly called TRBD1 or TRBD2 (5 bases each). CDR3 size: 13 residues. Looked up from germline, CDR1 is DFQATT and CDR2 is SNEGSKA (reference sequence). Trimming removed 5 bases from V and 2 bases from J, with 13 bases in between. The CDR3 loop is CSALREGPYEQYF. The CDR3 DNA sequence: TGCAGTGCTCTCCGAGAGGGACCCTACGAGCAGTACTTC.

Turning to this clonotype: This may arise from a read error, as a much more abundant clone is one base away. The V gene is TRBV12-3 or TRBV12-4, the J gene TRBJ2-7, with TRBD1 matching over 8 bases. V trimming: 6 bases; J trimming: 6 bases; junction bases outside the gene matches: 4. There are 12 residues in the CDR3. The CDR3 DNA sequence: TGTGCCAGCAGCTTGGACAGGGCCGAGCAGTACTTC. This codes for CASSLDRAEQYF.

The rearrangement uses TRBV30 and TRBJ2-7; 8 nucleotides agree with TRBD1. Germline V gives CDR1 GTSNPN, CDR2 SVGIG (reference sequence). The CDR3 is 15 residues long. After removal of 2 bases from V and 1 base from J, the junction contained 7 bases not matched to a gene. This chain's CDR3 is CAWSKGTGGSYEQYF. The CDR3 DNA reads TGTGCCTGGAGTAAAGGGACAGGAGGATCCTACGAGCAGTACTTC.

This clonotype has ten or more counts. This chain connects TRBV7-3 to TRBJ2-5, with D uncertain. The CDR3 extends over 13 amino acids. V dropped 5 bases and J dropped 5 bases, with 12 bases sitting between them. Germline V CDR1 and CDR2: SGHTA, FQGTGA. The CDR3 sequence is CASSPDGSETQYF. CDR3 in DNA: TGTGCCAGCAGCCCAGACGGCTCGGAGACCCAGTACTTC.

This clonotype appeared many times. The V gene is TRBV29-1, the J gene TRBJ2-7; possible D gene TRBD2, 7 bases. The germline gives CDR1 SQVTM, CDR2 ANQGSEA. CDR3 length equals 15 residues. V shed 4 bases and J shed 3 bases, with 19 bases lying between them. The CDR3 loop reads CSVVGGQEVFYEQYF. The CDR3 coding sequence is TGCAGCGTTGTCGGGGGGCAGGAAGTCTTCTACGAGCAGTACTTC.

This clonotype was found a few times. V usage is TRBV10-3 and J usage is TRBJ2-5; D is ambiguous. Deletions cut 0 bases from V and 1 base from J, with 9 bases between. This CDR3 has 15 residues. CDR1 is ENHRY and CDR2 is SYGVKD in the germline V gene. Here the CDR3 DNA reads TGTGCCATCAGTGAGTCGAAACAGACCCAAGAGACCCAGTACTTC. Its protein is CAISESKQTQETQYF.

A few counts support this clonotype. The chain recombines TRBV5-1 with TRBJ2-6; 7 positions match TRBD1. With 3 bases clipped from V and 0 bases from J, the junction kept 15 bases outside the gene matches. Looked up from germline, CDR1 is SGHRS and CDR2 is YFSETQ. CDR3 size: 20 residues. CDR3: CASSSSIRDSDDSGANVLTF. Here the CDR3 DNA reads TGCGCCAGCAGCTCTTCTATCCGGGACAGTGATGACTCTGGGGCCAACGTCCTGACTTTC. Drawing the rest from reference TRBV5-1 and TRBJ2-6, the complete variable domain is KAGVTQTPRYLIKTRGQQVTLSCSPISGHRSVSWYQQTPGQGLQFLFEYFSETQRNKGNFPGRFSGRQFSNSRSEMNVSTLELGDSALYLCASSSSIRDSDDSGANVLTFGAGSRLTVL.

This clonotype was observed a handful of times. This chain connects TRBV4-2 to TRBJ1-5; 8 bases align to TRBD1. The CDR3 has 15 residues. Germline CDR1 reads LGHNA; CDR2 reads YNFKEQ. V lost 3 bases to trimming and J lost 6 bases; unmatched junction nucleotides: 7. The CDR3 region is CASSQRRGQGQPQHF. Here the CDR3 DNA reads TGTGCCAGCAGCCAGCGCAGGGGGCAAGGTCAGCCCCAGCATTTT.

This clonotype was detected a few times. J is TRBJ2-5 and V is TRBV20-1; no clear D. V dropped 5 bases and J dropped 5 bases, with 9 bases sitting between them. This CDR3 has 11 amino acids. Germline-derived CDR1 and CDR2 are DFQATT and SNEGSKA (reference sequence). The CDR3: CSAAIGETQYF. As DNA, the CDR3 is TGCAGTGCTGCAATTGGGGAGACCCAGTACTTC.

This clonotype was recorded many times. The chain has TRBV6-5 and TRBJ1-1, with D possibly TRBD1 on 5 matching bases. CDR3 length: 12 amino acids. Per the germline V gene, CDR1 is MNHEY and CDR2 is SVGAGI. V was shortened by 7 bases and J by 4 bases, with 10 bases between the two germline ends. The CDR3 DNA reads TGTGCCAGCATACCTAGGGGCACTGAAGCTTTCTTT. Translated, it gives CASIPRGTEAFF.

This clonotype was recorded at least ten times. This chain joins TRBV4-3 and TRBJ1-2; TRBD1 aligns across 7 bases. Unmatched junction bases numbered 12, after V lost 4 bases and J lost 4 bases. The CDR3 contains 16 residues. Germline values: CDR1 LGHNA, CDR2 YSLEER. CDR3 sequence reads: CASSPAYGTVSYGYTF. The CDR3 nucleotides read TGCGCCAGCAGCCCGGCATACGGGACAGTTTCCTATGGCTACACCTTC.

This clonotype was found many times. V gene TRBV12-3 or TRBV12-4 combines with J gene TRBJ2-5; D possibly matches TRBD1 or TRBD2 (6 bases each). Trimming took 6 bases from V and 4 from J, leaving 15 bases between them. CDR3 size: 14 residues. CDR3 sequence (DNA): TGTGCCAGCAGGGCGGGACTCAGGGGAGAGACCCAGTACTTC. Translation gives CASRAGLRGETQYF.

This clonotype was counted many times. This chain uses TRBV6-1 with TRBJ1-1, with D perhaps matching TRBD1 (5 bases). The CDR3 totals 12 residues. Germline V lookup: CDR1 MNHNS, CDR2 SASEGT. Trimming removed 6 bases from V and 7 bases from J, with 12 bases in between. CDR3 nucleotide sequence: TGTGCCAGCAGCGACGGACACCTTGAAGCTTTCTTT. It codes for CASSDGHLEAFF.

J is TRBJ2-3 and V is TRBV6-1; D call uncertain. The V and J ends lost 2 bases and 4 bases respectively, with 19 bases between them. The germline V gene encodes CDR1 MNHNS and CDR2 SASEGT. The CDR3 is made up of 17 amino acids. The CDR3 coding sequence is TGTGCCAGCAGTGAAAGTGGGCAACTCGGGCTGCCAGATACGCAGTATTTT. This codes for CASSESGQLGLPDTQYF.

At least ten counts were recorded for this clonotype. This chain uses TRBV28 with TRBJ2-7; tentatively, D is TRBD1 or TRBD2 (5 bases each). CDR3 length: 15 amino acids. V dropped 4 bases and J dropped 0 bases, with 13 bases sitting between them. Germline V gives CDR1 MDHEN, CDR2 SYDVKM. The CDR3 reads CASSSPGRNSYEQYF. Here the CDR3 DNA reads TGTGCCAGCAGTTCGCCGGGACGGAACTCCTACGAGCAGTACTTC.

The table lists this clonotype with many counts. The genes are TRBV20-1 and TRBJ1-2, with a tentative D call TRBD1 (5 bases). Germline V gives CDR1 DFQATT, CDR2 SNEGSKA (reference sequence). The CDR3 has 15 amino acids. V was clipped by 5 bases and J by 0 bases, with 16 bases between them. The chain's CDR3 is CSAAVGATANYGYTF. The CDR3 DNA sequence: TGCAGTGCTGCCGTAGGGGCCACAGCTAACTATGGCTACACCTTC.

There are many counts of this clonotype. The chain recombines TRBV6-5 with TRBJ2-7; the D is unclear. Germline V gives CDR1 MNHEY, CDR2 SVGAGI. This CDR3 is 15 amino acids long. V was cut by 2 bases and J by 5 bases, with 16 bases left in between. The DNA for the CDR3 is TGTGCCAGCAGTTACCGGAGCTCCTTGGTCCACGAGCAGTACTTC. Translated, it gives CASSYRSSLVHEQYF.

A remark on this clonotype: A read error may explain this, as a much larger clone is one base away. The chain employs TRBV11-2 and TRBJ2-1; D is undetermined. The CDR3 is made up of 11 amino acids. Germline V gene lookup returns CDR1 SGHAT and CDR2 FQNNGV. DNA of the CDR3: TGTGCCAGCAGCACCACTAATGAGCAGTCCTTC. This gives the protein CASSTTNEQSF.

With respect to this clonotype: This may be a read error: a much more frequent sequence differs by one nucleotide. V usage is TRBV20-1 and J usage is TRBJ2-7; 8 nucleotides line up with TRBD1. This CDR3 contains 13 residues. Germline V CDR1 and CDR2: DFQATT, SNEGSKA (reference sequence). The CDR3 DNA follows: TGCAGTGCCACCCCGGGACAGGCCTACGAGCGGTACTTC. This translates into CSATPGQAYERYF.

This clonotype occurred many times. This rearrangement joins TRBV6-2 or TRBV6-3 to TRBJ1-2; 9 bases line up with TRBD1. Germline V gives CDR1 MNHEY, CDR2 SVGEGT. V lost 6 bases to trimming and J lost 4 bases; unmatched junction nucleotides: 9. This CDR3 is 15 amino acids long. In DNA form, the CDR3 reads TGTGCCAGCAGCCCCGGACAGGGGTTGGGCTATGGCTACACCTTC. Amino acids: CASSPGQGLGYGYTF.

This clonotype was picked up many times. The chain joins TRBV6-2 or TRBV6-3 to TRBJ1-1; possibly TRBD1 for D (5 bases). The CDR3 has 11 amino acids. The germline V gene encodes CDR1 MNHEY and CDR2 SVGEGT. V shed 6 bases and J shed 7 bases, with 9 bases lying between them. The CDR3 DNA follows: TGTGCCAGCAGGGGGCCAGTTGAAGCTTTCTTT. Its protein product is CASRGPVEAFF.

This clonotype was seen repeatedly, ten times or more. V and J are TRBV29-1 and TRBJ1-2; D remains unclear. The CDR3 extends over 13 amino acids. V lost 1 base and J 1 base, leaving 7 bases between the germline ends. Germline CDR1 reads SQVTM; CDR2 reads ANQGSEA. The CDR3 coding sequence is TGCAGCGTTGAAGTAACAGTTAACTATGGCTACACCTTC. It codes for CSVEVTVNYGYTF.

The rearrangement joins TRBV29-1 to TRBJ1-1; 7 nucleotides agree with TRBD1. The V segment lost 4 bases and the J segment 2 bases; nucleotides outside the gene matches: 7. CDR1 and CDR2 (germline): SQVTM, ANQGSEA. This CDR3 region has 14 residues. The CDR3 reads CSVGGGSDNTEAFF. CDR3 nucleotide sequence: TGCAGCGTTGGAGGGGGCTCGGATAACACTGAAGCTTTCTTT.

V is TRBV27 and J is TRBJ1-6, with 7 bases identical to TRBD1. This CDR3 comprises 16 residues. The trim removed 0 bases at V and 8 bases at J, leaving 7 bases unmatched. CDR1 is MNHEY, CDR2 SMNVEV, per germline (reference sequence). CDR3: CASSLSGRGSDSPLHF. CDR3 DNA sequence: TGTGCCAGCAGTTTATCGGGCAGGGGGTCAGATTCACCCCTCCACTTT.

The chain is built from TRBV7-2 and TRBJ2-4; perhaps TRBD1 as D (6 bases). Deletions cut 1 base from V and 7 bases from J, with 17 bases between. The germline V gene encodes CDR1 SGHTA and CDR2 FQGNSA. The CDR3 sequence is 16 residues long. CDR3 bases: TGTGCCAGCAGCTTAGTGGAGGTAGGGGGATGGAACATTCAGTACTTC. It specifies CASSLVEVGGWNIQYF.

This clonotype was seen many times. The gene calls are TRBV28 and TRBJ2-5; D assignment may be TRBD1 or TRBD2 (6 bases each). The CDR3 covers 16 residues. The V and J ends lost 0 bases and 1 base respectively, with 12 bases between them. The V gene's germline CDR1 is MDHEN and CDR2 SYDVKM. The DNA of the CDR3 is TGTGCCAGCAGTTTATGGGTAGCGGACAGCCAAGAGACCCAGTACTTC. Protein sequence: CASSLWVADSQETQYF.

CDR3 in DNA: TGTGCCAGCAGACTGCTGTCGGGACAGGGTTCGTTTGGAAGCGGCTACACCTTC. It encodes CASRLLSGQGSFGSGYTF. The rearrangement links TRBV12-3 or TRBV12-4 to TRBJ1-2; 9 positions agree with TRBD1. This CDR3 is 18 amino acids long. Trimming at V came to 6 bases and at J to 8 bases, leaving 22 bases not matched to a gene.